The next 18 T cell receptor beta chains were all read from a single sample in a study of T cells in Graves' hyperthyroidism and ophthalmopathy. Amplified TCR beta CDR3 regions came from RNA transcripts. With the HTBI primer set, the TCR CDR3 went through a first round of RT-PCR. TCRdb re-called the multiplex PCR reads through MiXCR, storing one row per CDR3 protein. The table records more than 300,000 distinct CDR3 sequences, 14% of them present only once. Input material: blood. These TCRs come from a woman aged 30 to 39 with Graves' ophthalmopathy.

As for this clonotype: A read error is possible here, since a much larger clone lies one base away. The CDR3 region is CSAQGTALLYEQYF. For the CDR3, the DNA is TGCAGTGCCCAAGGGACCGCCTTGCTTTACGAGCAGTACTTC. The V and J genes are TRBV20-1 and TRBJ2-7; D tentatively reads TRBD1 or TRBD2 (5 bases each). This CDR3 spans 14 amino acids. V was pared by 6 bases and J by 4 bases, with 19 bases between. Germline V gene data show CDR1 as DFQATT and CDR2 as SNEGSKA (reference sequence).

This chain links TRBV27 with TRBJ2-7; the D gene is possibly TRBD1 (5 bases). Germline V gene lookup returns CDR1 MNHEY and CDR2 SMNVEV (reference sequence). With 4 bases removed from V and 3 bases from J, the gap between germline ends came to 16 bases. The CDR3 extends over 15 amino acids. Here the CDR3 DNA reads TGTGCCAGCAGTTGGTGGGCAGGGAAGGGCTACGAGCAGTACTTC. Translation: CASSWWAGKGYEQYF.

The chain is built from TRBV29-1 and TRBJ2-5, with D unclear. The CDR3 loop spans 10 amino acids. Germline V gene sequence: CDR1 SQVTM, CDR2 ANQGSEA. V lost 5 bases and J lost 6, with 7 bases in between. The CDR3 reads CSVKWKTQYF. The CDR3 nucleotides read TGCAGCGTTAAATGGAAGACCCAGTACTTC.

This clonotype was seen many times. The chain joins TRBV20-1 to TRBJ1-2; no clear D. The CDR3 is 13 amino acids. V was clipped by 6 bases and J by 5 bases, with 16 bases between them. Germline lookup yields CDR1 DFQATT and CDR2 SNEGSKA (reference sequence). The DNA of the CDR3 is TGCAGTGCCGACAAAAGTTCTGGGTATGGCTACACCTTC. It specifies CSADKSSGYGYTF.

In the case of this clonotype: A much larger clone lies one base from this, so it may be a read error. The gene calls are TRBV12-3 or TRBV12-4 and TRBJ1-3; D is perhaps TRBD1 (6 bases). The CDR3 length is 16 residues. The CDR3 loop reads CASSFSRGPPGDTIYF. The CDR3 coding sequence is TGTGCCAGCAGTTTTTCCAGGGGTCCCCCTGGAGACACCATATATTTT.

This sequence joins TRBV29-1 and TRBJ1-2; 9 bases align to TRBD1. J gave up 6 bases and V 7 bases, and 9 bases lay outside the gene matches. The CDR3 runs 13 residues. Germline loops: CDR1 SQVTM, CDR2 ANQGSEA. The chain's CDR3 is CSDAGTGKDGYTF. Here the CDR3 DNA reads TGCAGCGACGCCGGGACAGGGAAGGATGGCTACACCTTC.

On this clonotype itself: Just one base apart from a much larger clone, this may be a read error. The V gene is TRBV11-2, the J gene TRBJ2-7; 7 bases are shared with TRBD1. Looked up from germline, CDR1 is SGHAT and CDR2 is FQNNGV. CDR3 length: 15 residues. DNA of the CDR3: TGTGCCAGCAGCTTAGCATACAGGGGATCCTACGAGCAGCACTTC. Protein sequence: CASSLAYRGSYEQHF. The whole variable domain, remainder taken from reference TRBV11-2 and TRBJ2-7, is EAGVAQSPRYKIIEKRQSVAFWCNPISGHATLYWYQQILGQGPKLLIQFQNNGVVDDSQLPKDRFSAERLKGVDSTLKIQPAKLEDSAVYLCASSLAYRGSYEQHFGPGTRLTVT.

This clonotype was picked up many times. The chain carries TRBV3-1 and TRBJ2-2; 12 bases fit TRBD1. V dropped 5 bases and J dropped 2; count of bases not matched to a gene: 6. The CDR3 runs to 17 residues. Germline V gene sequence: CDR1 LGHDT, CDR2 YNNKEL (reference sequence). This CDR3 is CASSATGTGGNTGELFF. CDR3 sequence (DNA): TGTGCCAGCAGCGCAACCGGGACAGGGGGCAACACCGGGGAGCTGTTTTTT.

This clonotype was counted many times. V gene TRBV7-2 combines with J gene TRBJ1-5; TRBD1 matches at 9 bases. This CDR3 spans 15 amino acids. The V gene end was trimmed by 4 bases and the J gene end by 4 bases; junction bases not matched to a gene: 5. The germline V gene has CDR1 SGHTA and CDR2 FQGNSA. CDR3 DNA: TGTGCCAGCAGCTCCCTAGGACAGGGGAATCAGCCCCAGCATTTT. Translated: CASSSLGQGNQPQHF. Drawing the rest from reference TRBV7-2 and TRBJ1-5, the complete variable domain is GAGVSQSPSNKVTEKGKDVELRCDPISGHTALYWYRQSLGQGLEFLIYFQGNSAPDKSGLPSDRFSAERTGGSVSTLTIQRTQQEDSAVYLCASSSLGQGNQPQHFGDGTRLSIL.

This clonotype was detected ten times or more. V gene TRBV24-1 combines with J gene TRBJ1-2; D is unresolved. Per germline, CDR1 KGHDR and CDR2 SFDVKD. The CDR3 is 14 residues long. V dropped 2 bases and J dropped 3 bases, with 9 bases sitting between them. In DNA, the CDR3 is TGTGCCACCAGTGATTATTCGGTGGACTATGGCTACACCTTC. The encoded protein is CATSDYSVDYGYTF.

The CDR3 DNA is TGTGCCAGCAGGCGGGGACAAAACGGAGGGCCCCAGCATTTT. Protein product: CASRRGQNGGPQHF. The chain employs TRBV6-1 and TRBJ1-5; possibly TRBD1 for D (6 bases). The CDR3 has 14 residues. Germline V gene data show CDR1 as MNHNS and CDR2 as SASEGT. V was trimmed by 6 bases and J by 9 bases, leaving 18 bases between them.

This clonotype was detected many times. This chain links TRBV28 with TRBJ2-7; D remains ambiguous. The CDR3 is 13 residues long. CDR1 and CDR2 (germline): MDHEN, SYDVKM. Trimming shortened V by 3 bases and J by 0 bases, and 6 bases separated the two germline ends. Written as DNA, the CDR3 is TGTGCCAGCAGTTTCTCGACCTCCTACGAGCAGTACTTC. This codes for CASSFSTSYEQYF.

This chain uses TRBV5-1 with TRBJ2-5, with D possibly matching TRBD2 (6 bases). V was shortened by 1 base and J by 5 bases, with 18 bases between the two germline ends. Germline CDR1 reads SGHRS; CDR2 reads YFSETQ. The CDR3 runs 16 residues. Here the CDR3 reads CASSLLGRGAGETQYF. The CDR3 region has the DNA TGCGCCAGCAGCTTGCTCGGGCGGGGCGCGGGGGAGACCCAGTACTTC. The full variable domain, its missing parts supplied by reference TRBV5-1 and TRBJ2-5, is KAGVTQTPRYLIKTRGQQVTLSCSPISGHRSVSWYQQTPGQGLQFLFEYFSETQRNKGNFPGRFSGRQFSNSRSEMNVSTLELGDSALYLCASSLLGRGAGETQYFGPGTRLLVL.

This clonotype was counted many times. The V call is TRBV6-2 or TRBV6-3, the J call TRBJ2-7; 7 bases are a match to TRBD2. Trimming took 9 bases from V and 0 from J; bases not matched to a gene: 11. The CDR3 runs to 15 residues. The germline CDR1 and CDR2 sequences are MNHEY and SVGEGT. For the CDR3, the DNA is TGTGCCAGTCACTCCGGGACTACCCTCTCCTACGAGCAGTACTTC. It is translated as CASHSGTTLSYEQYF.

This clonotype came up many times. The chain employs TRBV20-1 and TRBJ2-7; D is unclear. V lost 0 bases, J lost 0 bases, and 18 bases lay in between. The CDR3 has 17 amino acids. The germline CDR1 and CDR2 sequences are DFQATT and SNEGSKA (reference sequence). The CDR3 DNA is TGCAGTGCTAGAGATTCTATTAGGGCGGATAGCTCCTACGAGCAGTACTTC. This gives the protein CSARDSIRADSSYEQYF.

This clonotype was recorded many times. The chain recombines TRBV12-3 or TRBV12-4 with TRBJ2-2; 8 positions match TRBD1. CDR3 length: 13 residues. V trimming: 6 bases; J trimming: 8 bases; junction bases outside the gene matches: 5. The CDR3 loop reads CASSVQGAGELFF. For the CDR3, the DNA is TGTGCCAGCAGCGTTCAGGGGGCAGGGGAGCTGTTTTTT.

The chain uses TRBV6-1 and TRBJ2-2, with D perhaps being TRBD1 or TRBD2 (5 bases each). The germline gives CDR1 MNHNS, CDR2 SASEGT. Between the trimmed V and J ends, which lost 9 bases and 7 bases, there was a span of 30 bases. This CDR3 is built from 18 residues. The CDR3 loop reads CARLPMLVFVSGGGELFF. DNA of the CDR3: TGTGCCAGACTCCCTATGCTTGTGTTTGTCAGTGGGGGCGGGGAGCTGTTTTTT.

This clonotype was seen ten or more times. The J gene is TRBJ1-2, the V gene TRBV30, with 7 positions matching TRBD1. The CDR3 totals 13 residues. Germline V CDR1 and CDR2: GTSNPN, SVGIG (reference sequence). Losses at the gene ends were 4 bases for V and 5 bases for J; bases not matched to a gene: 7. CDR3 sequence: CAWIPGTEYGYTF. The CDR3 DNA reads TGTGCCTGGATTCCCGGGACAGAGTATGGCTACACCTTC.